The entry below describes one TCR beta chain. The study recruited people aged 18 to 89 years across roughly 25 US areas. The data were taken from a study of blood T cell repertoires in COVID-19. Overall study: T cells, B-cell-depleted T cells, or PBMCs supplied cDNA or gDNA.

Data came from immunoSEQ multiplex PCR; TCRdb stores just in-frame clones and leaves some out. This table has about 200,000 clones, approximately 85% appearing once. Germline V gene lookup returns CDR1 LNHDA and CDR2 SQIVND (reference sequence). Trimming stripped 5 bases from V and 1 base from J, with 9 bases between. CDR3 length: 14 residues. This chain uses TRBV19 with TRBJ1-5, with a possible D match to TRBD1 (5 bases). The clonotype originates from a middle-aged man with acute COVID-19. Sequences were obtained from PBMCs or T cells enriched from blood (not recorded which). The DNA for the CDR3 is TGTGCCAGTAGTGACGGGGGGAGCAATCAGCCCCAGCATTTT. Residues: CASSDGGSNQPQHF. The full variable domain, in which reference TRBV19 and TRBJ1-5 provide the parts outside the CDR3, is DGGITQSPKYLFRKEGQNVTLSCEQNLNHDAMYWYRQDPGQGLRLIYYSQIVNDFQKGDIAEGYSVSREKKESFPLTVTSAQKNPTAFYLCASSDGGSNQPQHFGDGTRLSIL.